The clone carrying this T cell receptor (beta chain) was seen once. As yet, its antigen is unknown. This specimen belongs to a study of PD-1 blockade in classical Hodgkin lymphoma. Findings of the study overall: Lower baseline TCR diversity was reported for newly diagnosed patients than for healthy donors. Complete responders matched newly diagnosed patients in baseline diversity. Some patients started nivolumab under 1 year after ASCT, and they were excluded.

The CDR3 loop spans 14 amino acids. Germline-derived CDR1 and CDR2 are MNHEY and SMNVEV (reference sequence). V lost 2 bases and J lost 3; bases outside the gene matches: 3. Time point denoted: cycle 4 day 1 (C4D1), after six to seven weeks of nivolumab. Every patient relapsed after autologous stem cell transplantation, and brentuximab vedotin exposure varied. Method: immunoSEQ multiplex PCR; TCRdb's copy keeps in-frame clones and lacks some. The sample holds around 46,000 clones, around 89% seen once. The chain couples TRBV27 to TRBJ2-5; 7 positions match TRBD1. The TCR sequence derives from a human donor with classical Hodgkin lymphoma. The sample consisted of peripheral blood mononuclear cells (PBMCs), taken before the fourth cycle of nivolumab. CDR3 residues: CASSLEGAEETQYF. The CDR3 DNA sequence: TGTGCCAGCAGTTTAGAGGGGGCCGAAGAGACCCAGTACTTC.